The sequence of this TCR beta chain was determined in a study of T cells after yellow fever vaccination. The V end was cut by 6 bases, the J end by 4 bases, with 16 bases between. Germline loops: CDR1 SEHNR, CDR2 FQNEAQ (reference sequence). CDR3 length: 15 residues. TCRdb re-analysed the 5' RACE reads in MiXCR, keeping a single row per CDR3 protein. The sample lists approximately 510,000 distinct CDR3 sequences, around a fifth occurring once. The chain uses TRBV7-9 and TRBJ2-1; D gene uncertain. The sample consisted of PBMCs, taken less than 25 days after the first yellow fever vaccination. The receptor's source is a man aged 18 to 35 who received the YFV17D yellow fever vaccine. As DNA, the CDR3 is TGTGCCAGCAGTAATCGGGCGGAATATTACAATGAGCAGTTCTTC. It yields the protein CASSNRAEYYNEQFF.